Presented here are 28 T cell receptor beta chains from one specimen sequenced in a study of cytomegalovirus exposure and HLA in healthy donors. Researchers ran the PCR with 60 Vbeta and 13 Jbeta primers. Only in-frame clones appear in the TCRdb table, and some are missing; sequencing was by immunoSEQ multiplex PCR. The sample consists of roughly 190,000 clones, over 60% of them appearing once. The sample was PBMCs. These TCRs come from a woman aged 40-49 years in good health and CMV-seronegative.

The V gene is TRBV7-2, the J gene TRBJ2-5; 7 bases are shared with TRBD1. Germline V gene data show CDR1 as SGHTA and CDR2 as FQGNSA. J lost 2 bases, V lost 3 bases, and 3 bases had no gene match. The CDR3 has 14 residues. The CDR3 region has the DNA TGTGCCAGCAGCTTTAGGGGACAGCAAGAGACCCAGTACTTC. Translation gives CASSFRGQQETQYF.

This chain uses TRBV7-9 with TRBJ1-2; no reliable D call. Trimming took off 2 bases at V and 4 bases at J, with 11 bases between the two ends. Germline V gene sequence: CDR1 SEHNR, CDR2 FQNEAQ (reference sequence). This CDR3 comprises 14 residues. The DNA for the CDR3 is TGTGCCAGCAGCTTAAGGTCAGGCCGCTATGGCTACACCTTC. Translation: CASSLRSGRYGYTF.

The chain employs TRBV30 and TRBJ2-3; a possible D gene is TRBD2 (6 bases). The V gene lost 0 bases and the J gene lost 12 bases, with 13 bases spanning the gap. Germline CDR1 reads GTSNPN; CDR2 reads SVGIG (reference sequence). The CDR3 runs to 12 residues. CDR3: CAWSVQAGHQYF. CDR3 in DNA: TGTGCCTGGAGTGTACAAGCGGGCCATCAGTATTTT. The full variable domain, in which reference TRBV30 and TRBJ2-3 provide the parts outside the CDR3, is SQTIHQWPATLVQPVGSPLSLECTVEGTSNPNLYWYRQAAGRGLQLLFYSVGIGQISSEVPQNLSASRPQDRQFILSSKKLLLSDSGFYLCAWSVQAGHQYFGPGTRLTVL.

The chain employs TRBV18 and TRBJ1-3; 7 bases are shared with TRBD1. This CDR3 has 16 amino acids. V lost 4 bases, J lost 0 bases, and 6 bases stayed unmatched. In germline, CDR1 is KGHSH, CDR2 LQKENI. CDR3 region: CASSLGTASSGNTIYF. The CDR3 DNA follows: TGTGCCAGCTCACTCGGGACAGCCAGCTCTGGAAACACCATATATTTT.

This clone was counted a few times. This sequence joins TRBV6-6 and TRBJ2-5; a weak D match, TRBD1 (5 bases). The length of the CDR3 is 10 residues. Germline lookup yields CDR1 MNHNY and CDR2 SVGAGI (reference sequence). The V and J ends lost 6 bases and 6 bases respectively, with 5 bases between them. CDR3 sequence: CASRGQTQYF. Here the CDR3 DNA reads TGTGCCAGCAGGGGGCAGACCCAGTACTTC.

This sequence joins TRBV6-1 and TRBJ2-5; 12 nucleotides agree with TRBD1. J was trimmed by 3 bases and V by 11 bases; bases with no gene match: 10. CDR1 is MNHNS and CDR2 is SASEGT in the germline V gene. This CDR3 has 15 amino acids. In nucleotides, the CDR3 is TGTGCCTCCTGGGACAGGGGGCAAGTAAAAGAGACCCAGTACTTC. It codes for CASWDRGQVKETQYF.

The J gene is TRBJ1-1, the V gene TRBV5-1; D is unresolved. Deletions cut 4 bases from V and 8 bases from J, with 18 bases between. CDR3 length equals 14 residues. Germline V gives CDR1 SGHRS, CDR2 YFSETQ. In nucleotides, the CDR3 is TGCGCCAGCAGCCCGGCCACTGGGAGTTTGGAAGCTTTCTTT. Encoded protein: CASSPATGSLEAFF.

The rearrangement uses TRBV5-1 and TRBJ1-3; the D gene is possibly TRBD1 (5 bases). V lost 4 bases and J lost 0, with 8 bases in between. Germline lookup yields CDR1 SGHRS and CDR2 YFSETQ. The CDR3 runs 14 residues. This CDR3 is CASSADSSGNTIYF. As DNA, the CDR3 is TGCGCCAGCAGCGCTGACAGCTCTGGAAACACCATATATTTT.

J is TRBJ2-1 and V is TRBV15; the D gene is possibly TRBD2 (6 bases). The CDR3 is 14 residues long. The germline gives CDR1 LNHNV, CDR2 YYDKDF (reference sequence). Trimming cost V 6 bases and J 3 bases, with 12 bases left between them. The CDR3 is CATRGGVNYNEQFF. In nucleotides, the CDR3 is TGTGCCACCAGAGGCGGGGTCAACTACAATGAGCAGTTCTTC.

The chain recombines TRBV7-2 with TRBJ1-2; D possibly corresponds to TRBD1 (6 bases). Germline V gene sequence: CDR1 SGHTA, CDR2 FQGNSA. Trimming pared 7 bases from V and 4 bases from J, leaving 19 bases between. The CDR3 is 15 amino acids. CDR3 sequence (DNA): TGTGCCAGCACGCCGGACAGACAAATTATCTATGGCTACACCTTC. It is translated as CASTPDRQIIYGYTF.

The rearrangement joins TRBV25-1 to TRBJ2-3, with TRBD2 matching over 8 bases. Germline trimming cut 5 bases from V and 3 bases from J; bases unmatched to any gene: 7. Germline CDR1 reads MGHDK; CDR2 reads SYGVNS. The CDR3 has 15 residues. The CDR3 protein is CASSPGLERTDTQYF. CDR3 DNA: TGTGCCAGCAGTCCGGGACTAGAGAGGACAGATACGCAGTATTTT.

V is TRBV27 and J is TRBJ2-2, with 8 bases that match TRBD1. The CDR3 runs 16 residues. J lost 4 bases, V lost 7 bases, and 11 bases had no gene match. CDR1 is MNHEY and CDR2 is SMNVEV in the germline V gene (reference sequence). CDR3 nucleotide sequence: TGTGCCAGCACCGGGACAGGAGAAGCGATCACCGGGGAGCTGTTTTTT. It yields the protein CASTGTGEAITGELFF.

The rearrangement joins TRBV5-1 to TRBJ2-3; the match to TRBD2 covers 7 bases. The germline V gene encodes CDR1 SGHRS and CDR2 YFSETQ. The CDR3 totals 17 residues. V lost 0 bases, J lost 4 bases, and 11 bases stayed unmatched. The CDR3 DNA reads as TGCGCCAGCAGCTTGGTTTACGGCGGGAGCTCCTCAGATACGCAGTATTTT. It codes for CASSLVYGGSSSDTQYF. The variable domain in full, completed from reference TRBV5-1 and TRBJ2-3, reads KAGVTQTPRYLIKTRGQQVTLSCSPISGHRSVSWYQQTPGQGLQFLFEYFSETQRNKGNFPGRFSGRQFSNSRSEMNVSTLELGDSALYLCASSLVYGGSSSDTQYFGPGTRLTVL.

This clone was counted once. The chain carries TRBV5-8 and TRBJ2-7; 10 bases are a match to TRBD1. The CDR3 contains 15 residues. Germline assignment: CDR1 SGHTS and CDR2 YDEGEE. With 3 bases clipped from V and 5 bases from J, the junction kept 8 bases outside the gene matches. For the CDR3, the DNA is TGTGCCAGCAGCTCCCGGACAGGGGGTACCCACGAGCAGTACGTC. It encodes CASSSRTGGTHEQYV.

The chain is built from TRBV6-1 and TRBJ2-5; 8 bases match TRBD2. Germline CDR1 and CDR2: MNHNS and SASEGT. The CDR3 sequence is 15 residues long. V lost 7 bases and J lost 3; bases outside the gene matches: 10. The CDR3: CASNLSGSEKETQYF. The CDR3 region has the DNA TGTGCCAGCAACCTGAGCGGGAGTGAGAAAGAGACCCAGTACTTC.

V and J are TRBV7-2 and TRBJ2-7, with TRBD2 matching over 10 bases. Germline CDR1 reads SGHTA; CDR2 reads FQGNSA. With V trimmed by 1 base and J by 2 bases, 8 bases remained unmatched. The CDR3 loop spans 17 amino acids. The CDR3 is CASSLGGQAGGPYEQYF. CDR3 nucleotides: TGTGCCAGCAGCTTAGGGGGCCAAGCGGGAGGGCCCTACGAGCAGTACTTC. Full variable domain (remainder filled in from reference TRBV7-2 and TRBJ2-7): GAGVSQSPSNKVTEKGKDVELRCDPISGHTALYWYRQSLGQGLEFLIYFQGNSAPDKSGLPSDRFSAERTGGSVSTLTIQRTQQEDSAVYLCASSLGGQAGGPYEQYFGPGTRLTVT.

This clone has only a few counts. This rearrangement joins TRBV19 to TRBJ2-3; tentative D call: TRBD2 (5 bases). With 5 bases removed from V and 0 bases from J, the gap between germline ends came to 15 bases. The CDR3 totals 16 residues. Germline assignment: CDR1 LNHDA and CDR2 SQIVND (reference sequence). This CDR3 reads CASSPRGAFSTDTQYF. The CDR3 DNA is TGTGCCAGTAGTCCTCGGGGAGCCTTTAGCACAGATACGCAGTATTTT. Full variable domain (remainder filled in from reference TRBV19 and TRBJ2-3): DGGITQSPKYLFRKEGQNVTLSCEQNLNHDAMYWYRQDPGQGLRLIYYSQIVNDFQKGDIAEGYSVSREKKESFPLTVTSAQKNPTAFYLCASSPRGAFSTDTQYFGPGTRLTVL.

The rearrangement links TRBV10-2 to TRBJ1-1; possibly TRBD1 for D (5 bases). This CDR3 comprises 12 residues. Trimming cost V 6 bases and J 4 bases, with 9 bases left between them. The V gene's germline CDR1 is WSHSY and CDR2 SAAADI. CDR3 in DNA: TGCGCCAGCAGACCCGGGGGCACTGAAGCTTTCTTT. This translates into CASRPGGTEAFF.

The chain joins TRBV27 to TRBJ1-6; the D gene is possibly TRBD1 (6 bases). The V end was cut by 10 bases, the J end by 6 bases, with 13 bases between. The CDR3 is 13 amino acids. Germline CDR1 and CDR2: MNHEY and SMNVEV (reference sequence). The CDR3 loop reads CATRQVFNSPLHF. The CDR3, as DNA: TGTGCCACGAGACAGGTTTTTAATTCACCCCTCCACTTT.

The CDR3 sequence is CASSRTASWNEKLFF. The CDR3 coding sequence is TGTGCCAGCAGTCGGACAGCCTCTTGGAATGAAAAACTGTTTTTT. The chain employs TRBV27 and TRBJ1-4, with a tentative D call TRBD1 (6 bases). The length of the CDR3 is 15 residues. Germline CDR1 reads MNHEY; CDR2 reads SMNVEV (reference sequence). V was shortened by 5 bases and J by 5 bases, with 15 bases between the two germline ends.

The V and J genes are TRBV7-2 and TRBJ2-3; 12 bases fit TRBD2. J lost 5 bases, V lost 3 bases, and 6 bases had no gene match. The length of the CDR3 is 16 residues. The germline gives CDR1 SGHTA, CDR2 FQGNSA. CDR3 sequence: CASSLNPGLAGDTQYF. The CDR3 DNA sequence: TGTGCCAGCAGCTTGAATCCGGGACTAGCGGGAGATACGCAGTATTTT.

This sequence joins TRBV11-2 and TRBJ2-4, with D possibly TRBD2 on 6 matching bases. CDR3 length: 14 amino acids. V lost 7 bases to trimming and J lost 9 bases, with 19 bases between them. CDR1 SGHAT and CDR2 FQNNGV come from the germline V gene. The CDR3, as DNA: TGTGCCAGCACCCCAAATGGAGGGGTGGGCATTCAGTACTTC. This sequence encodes CASTPNGGVGIQYF.

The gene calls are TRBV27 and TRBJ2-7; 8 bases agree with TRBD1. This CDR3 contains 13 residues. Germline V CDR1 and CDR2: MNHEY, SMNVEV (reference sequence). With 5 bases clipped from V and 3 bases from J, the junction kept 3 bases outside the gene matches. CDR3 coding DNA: TGTGCCAGCAGTCCCGGACAGGGCTACGAGCAGTACTTC. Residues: CASSPGQGYEQYF.

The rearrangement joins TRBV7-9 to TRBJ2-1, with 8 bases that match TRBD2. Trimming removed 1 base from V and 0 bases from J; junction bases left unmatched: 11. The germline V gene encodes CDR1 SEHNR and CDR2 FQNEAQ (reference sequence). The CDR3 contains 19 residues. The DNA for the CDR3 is TGTGCCAGCAGCTTAGGTCCTACTAGCGGACCTGTCTCCTACAATGAGCAGTTCTTC. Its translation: CASSLGPTSGPVSYNEQFF.

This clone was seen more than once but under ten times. DNA of the CDR3: TGTGCCAGCAGCTTCCGTAGCGGCACCTACGAGCAGTACTTC. It yields the protein CASSFRSGTYEQYF. This rearrangement joins TRBV5-4 to TRBJ2-7, with D maybe TRBD2 (6 bases). CDR1 and CDR2 (germline): SGHNT, YYREEE (reference sequence). The CDR3 runs 14 residues. The V and J ends lost 2 bases and 2 bases respectively, with 11 bases between them.

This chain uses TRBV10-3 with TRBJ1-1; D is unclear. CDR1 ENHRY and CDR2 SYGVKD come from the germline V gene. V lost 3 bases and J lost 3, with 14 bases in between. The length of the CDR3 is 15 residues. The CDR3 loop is CAISETYSVDTEAFF. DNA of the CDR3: TGTGCCATCAGTGAAACCTACAGTGTGGACACTGAAGCTTTCTTT.

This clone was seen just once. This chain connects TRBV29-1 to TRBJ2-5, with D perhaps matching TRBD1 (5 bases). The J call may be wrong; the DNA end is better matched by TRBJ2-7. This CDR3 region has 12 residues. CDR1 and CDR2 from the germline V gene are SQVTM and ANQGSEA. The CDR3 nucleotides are TGCAGCGCTCCCCAGGGTTACCACGAGCAGTACTTC. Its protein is CSAPQGYHEQYF.

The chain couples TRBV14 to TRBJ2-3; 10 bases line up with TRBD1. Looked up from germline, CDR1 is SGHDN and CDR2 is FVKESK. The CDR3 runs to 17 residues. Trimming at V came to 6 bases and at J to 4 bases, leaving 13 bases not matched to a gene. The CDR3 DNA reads TGTGCCAGCAGTCGGGGGGGAGACAGGGGGCGAGCAGATACGCAGTATTTT. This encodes CASSRGGDRGRADTQYF.